This entry describes one T cell receptor beta chain. Its matching antigen is unknown. The source of the sample is a study of shared clonotypes between healthy human individuals. Findings and limits, study-wide: The small donor group covered limited genetic and exposure diversity.

Sequencing was performed with immunoSEQ multiplex PCR; in TCRdb, only in-frame clones are kept and a portion is missing. The table records about 1.5 million clones, 95% to 99% of them present only once. CDR1 and CDR2 from the germline V gene are MDHEN and SYDVKM. The CDR3 loop spans 17 amino acids. J gave up 2 bases and V 1 base, and 9 bases lay outside the gene matches. The chain uses TRBV28 and TRBJ1-1; TRBD1 agrees at 8 bases. This clonotype originated in a man younger than 45 in good health. The sequencing sample was made of naive CD4+ T cells sorted from blood. The sample's subset: CD45RA+ positively selected. The CDR3 region is CASSLLGQGMGNTEAFF. Here the CDR3 DNA reads TGTGCCAGCAGTTTATTAGGACAGGGTATGGGAAACACTGAAGCTTTCTTT.